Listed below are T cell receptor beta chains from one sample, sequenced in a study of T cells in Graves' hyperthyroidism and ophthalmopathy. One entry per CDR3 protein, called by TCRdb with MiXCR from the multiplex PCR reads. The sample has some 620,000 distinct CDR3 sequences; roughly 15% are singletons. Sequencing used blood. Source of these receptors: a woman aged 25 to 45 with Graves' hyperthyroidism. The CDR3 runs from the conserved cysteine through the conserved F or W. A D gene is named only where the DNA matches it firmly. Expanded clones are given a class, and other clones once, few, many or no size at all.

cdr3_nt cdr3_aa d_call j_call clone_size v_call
TGTGCCAGCAGTGAAGATACCGGGACTTTGCGGCGGGAGACCCAGTACTTC CASSEDTGTLRRETQYF . TRBJ2-5 many TRBV2
TGCGCCAGCAGCCAAGACGGACGGGAAACCTACGAGCAGTACTTC CASSQDGRETYEQYF . TRBJ2-7 . TRBV4-1
TGTGCCAGCAGCTCCGCCGGGACAGGGGATAGGGAGACCCAGTACTTC CASSSAGTGDRETQYF TRBD1 TRBJ2-5 few TRBV7-9
TGTGCCAGCAGTGATGGGCCTTTTGGCAATCAGCCCCAGCATTTT CASSDGPFGNQPQHF . TRBJ1-5 . TRBV6-1
TGTGCCAGCAGTGAATATACGATTTACGAGCAGTACTTC CASSEYTIYEQYF . TRBJ2-7 many TRBV6-1
TGTGCCAGCAGCCCCAAGACTAGCGGTCAGCAGTTCTTC CASSPKTSGQQFF TRBD2 TRBJ2-1 . TRBV7-2
TGCAGTGCTAGAATCTTCGCGGGAGTCTACGAGCAGTACTTC CSARIFAGVYEQYF TRBD2 TRBJ2-7 many TRBV20-1
TGTGCCAGCAGCTACTTAGCGGGAGCGTCCACAGATACGCAGTATTTT CASSYLAGASTDTQYF TRBD2 TRBJ2-3 . TRBV7-3
TGTGCCAGCAAGTCGACCGGGACAGGGGTCGGGGAGCTGTTTTTT CASKSTGTGVGELFF TRBD1 TRBJ2-2 . TRBV28
TGTGCCAGCAGTGAAACTAGCGGGAACCCCTACGAGCAGTACTTC CASSETSGNPYEQYF TRBD2 TRBJ2-7 many TRBV2
TGCAGCGTTGAACTAGAGCGGGAGTTCATCATTGAGCAGTTCTTC CSVELEREFIIEQFF TRBD2 TRBJ2-1 many TRBV29-1
TGTGCCAGTAGACGACTAGCGAATACAGGTACGCAGTATTTT CASRRLANTGTQYF TRBD2 TRBJ2-3 . TRBV19
TGTGCCAGCAGTGACCAGCCACCCCCGAGCAATCAGCCCCAGCATTTT CASSDQPPPSNQPQHF . TRBJ1-5 many TRBV6-1
TGTGCCAGTAGTTCCGGGACACAGAACACCGGGGAGCTGTTTTTT CASSSGTQNTGELFF . TRBJ2-2 many TRBV19
TGCAGTGCTAGAGGGTGGACAGCTAGCAATCAGCCCCAGCATTTT CSARGWTASNQPQHF . TRBJ1-5 many TRBV20-1
TGCAGCGTTGCACCCCGTCCGGGACTAGAAGGAGAGACCCAGTACTTC CSVAPRPGLEGETQYF TRBD2 TRBJ2-5 few TRBV29-1
TGTGCTAGTGGTTTGACAGTCTACGAGCAGTACTTC CASGLTVYEQYF . TRBJ2-7 many TRBV12-5
TGTGCCAGTAGTAGGGCAACCGCCGGGACAGGGGACTACGAGCAGTACTTC CASSRATAGTGDYEQYF TRBD1 TRBJ2-7 . TRBV19
TGTGCCAGTACCCCTATTGACGGATCTACAATGGAGCAGTTCTTC CASTPIDGSTMEQFF . TRBJ2-1 . TRBV19
TGTGCCAGCAGTTTATCGTCGTGGCGGGAGGGGTTTAACTTCGGGGAGCTGTTTTTT CASSLSSWREGFNFGELFF TRBD2 TRBJ2-2 few TRBV28
TGCAGCGCTGTAACTAGCGGGAGTTTTAATGAGCAGTTCTTC CSAVTSGSFNEQFF TRBD2 TRBJ2-1 few TRBV29-1
TGTGCCAGCAGCTTAGGACGCGGGAGGACCTACAATGAGCAGTTCTTC CASSLGRGRTYNEQFF TRBD2 TRBJ2-1 few TRBV7-6
TGTGCCAGCAGTGCGAACAGGGGGCATGGTTCACCCCTCCACTTT CASSANRGHGSPLHF TRBD1 TRBJ1-6 few TRBV2
TGTGCCAGCAGCCCGACAGGGGCGCTGAACACTGAAGCTTTCTTT CASSPTGALNTEAFF TRBD1 TRBJ1-1 few TRBV5-6
TGTGCCAGCAGTTATCCCGGGACGAACACCGGGGAGCTGTTTTTT CASSYPGTNTGELFF . TRBJ2-2 . TRBV12-3/TRBV12-4
TGTGCCAGTTCGGGACAGGGGTTTTACTCGCAGTATTTT CASSGQGFYSQYF TRBD1 TRBJ2-3 few TRBV28
TGTGCCAGCAGCTTAGGCGGGAGCCTGGAGACCCAGTACTTC CASSLGGSLETQYF TRBD2 TRBJ2-5 many TRBV7-2
TGTGCCAGTGGAGACAGGGGGCTTGATGGCTACACCTTC CASGDRGLDGYTF TRBD1 TRBJ1-2 few TRBV19
TGTGCCAGCAGCCACGAGGTCAGGACCGAGACCCAGTACTTC CASSHEVRTETQYF . TRBJ2-5 . TRBV14
TGTGCCAGCAGCCAAGATGGGGTTGGAAATAGCAATCAGCCCCAGCATTTT CASSQDGVGNSNQPQHF . TRBJ1-5 . TRBV12-3/TRBV12-4
TGTGCCAGCAATCTGAGCGGGGAAGAGACCCAGTACTTC CASNLSGEETQYF TRBD2 TRBJ2-5 . TRBV3-1
TGTGCCAGCAGCTTAGTCGGTATTAGGGCTAGGGAGACCCAGTACTTC CASSLVGIRARETQYF . TRBJ2-5 few TRBV7-8
TGTGCCAGCAGTGAGGGGACAGAAAATGAAAAACTGTTTTTT CASSEGTENEKLFF TRBD1 TRBJ1-4 few TRBV25-1
TGTGCCAGCAGTTTATCTTTAACCGAGGCGCTGGCTGGAAACACCATATATTTT CASSLSLTEALAGNTIYF . TRBJ1-3 few TRBV27
TGTGCCAGCAGTTACGGATCTAGCGGGAGAGACCAAGAGACCCAGTACTTC CASSYGSSGRDQETQYF TRBD2 TRBJ2-5 many TRBV6-5
TGCGCCAGCAGAAGAAGGGGAGGGGGGAACCCCTACGAGCAGTACTTC CASRRRGGGNPYEQYF . TRBJ2-7 . TRBV10-2
TGTGCCAGCAGCCAAGCGGGCGTAACGGATACGCAGTATTTT CASSQAGVTDTQYF . TRBJ2-3 many TRBV3-1
TGTGCCAGCAGCCAGACTAGCGGAGGGATCTACGAGCAGTACTTC CASSQTSGGIYEQYF TRBD2 TRBJ2-7 . TRBV28
TGCAGTGCTAGAGGCACCCATTACGACAGGGCCAACTATGGCTACACCTTC CSARGTHYDRANYGYTF TRBD1 TRBJ1-2 . TRBV20-1